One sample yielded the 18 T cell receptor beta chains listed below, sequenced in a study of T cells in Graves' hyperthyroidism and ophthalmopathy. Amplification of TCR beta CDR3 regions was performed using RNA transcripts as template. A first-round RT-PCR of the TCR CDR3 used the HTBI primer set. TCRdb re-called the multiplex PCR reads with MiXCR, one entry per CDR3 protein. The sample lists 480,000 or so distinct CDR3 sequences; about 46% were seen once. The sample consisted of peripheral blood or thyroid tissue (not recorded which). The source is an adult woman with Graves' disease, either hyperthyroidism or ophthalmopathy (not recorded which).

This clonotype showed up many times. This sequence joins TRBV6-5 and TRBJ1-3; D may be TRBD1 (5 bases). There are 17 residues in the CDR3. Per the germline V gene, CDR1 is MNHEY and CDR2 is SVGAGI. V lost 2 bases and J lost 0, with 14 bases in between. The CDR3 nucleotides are TGTGCCAGCAGTTACGGGGCAGGGCCCAGCTCTGGAAACACCATATATTTT. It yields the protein CASSYGAGPSSGNTIYF.

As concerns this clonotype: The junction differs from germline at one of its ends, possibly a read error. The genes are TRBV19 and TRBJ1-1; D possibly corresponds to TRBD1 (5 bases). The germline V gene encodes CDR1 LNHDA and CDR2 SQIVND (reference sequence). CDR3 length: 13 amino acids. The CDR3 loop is CASSWASGGEALF. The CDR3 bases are TGTGCCAGTAGTTGGGCGAGCGGGGGTGAAGCTTTGTTT.

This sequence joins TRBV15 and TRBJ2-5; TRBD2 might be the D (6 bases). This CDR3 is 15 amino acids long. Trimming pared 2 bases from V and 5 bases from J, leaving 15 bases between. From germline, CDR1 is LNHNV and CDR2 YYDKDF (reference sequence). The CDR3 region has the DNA TGTGCCACCAGCAGATCGACGGATCGGGGGGAGACCCAGTACTTC. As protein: CATSRSTDRGETQYF.

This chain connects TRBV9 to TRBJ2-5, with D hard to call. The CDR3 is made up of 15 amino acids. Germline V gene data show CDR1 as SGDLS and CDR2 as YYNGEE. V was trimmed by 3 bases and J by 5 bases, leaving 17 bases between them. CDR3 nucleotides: TGTGCCAGCAGCGCGGACGGAGACACCGGGGAGACCCAGTACTTC. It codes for CASSADGDTGETQYF.

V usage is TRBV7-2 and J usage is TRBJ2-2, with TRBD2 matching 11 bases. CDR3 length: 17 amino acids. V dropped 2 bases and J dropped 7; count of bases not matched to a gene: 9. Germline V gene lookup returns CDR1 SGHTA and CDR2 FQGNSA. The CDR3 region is CASSLLPTSGSVGELFF. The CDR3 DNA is TGTGCCAGCAGCTTATTGCCCACTAGCGGGAGTGTCGGGGAGCTGTTTTTT. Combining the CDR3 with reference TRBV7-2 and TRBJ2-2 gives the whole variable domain GAGVSQSPSNKVTEKGKDVELRCDPISGHTALYWYRQSLGQGLEFLIYFQGNSAPDKSGLPSDRFSAERTGGSVSTLTIQRTQQEDSAVYLCASSLLPTSGSVGELFFGEGSRLTVL.

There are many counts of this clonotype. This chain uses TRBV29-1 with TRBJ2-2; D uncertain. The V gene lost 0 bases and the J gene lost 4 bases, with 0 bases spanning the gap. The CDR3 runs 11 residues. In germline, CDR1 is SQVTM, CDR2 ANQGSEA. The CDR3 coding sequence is TGCAGCGTTGAAGACACCGGGGAGCTGTTTTTT. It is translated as CSVEDTGELFF.

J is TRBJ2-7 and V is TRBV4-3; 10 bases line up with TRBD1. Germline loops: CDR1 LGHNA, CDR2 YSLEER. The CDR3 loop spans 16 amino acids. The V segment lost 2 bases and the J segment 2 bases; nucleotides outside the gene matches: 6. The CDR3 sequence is CASSQRTGTGAYEQYF. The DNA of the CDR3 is TGCGCCAGCAGCCAACGCACCGGGACAGGGGCCTACGAGCAGTACTTC.

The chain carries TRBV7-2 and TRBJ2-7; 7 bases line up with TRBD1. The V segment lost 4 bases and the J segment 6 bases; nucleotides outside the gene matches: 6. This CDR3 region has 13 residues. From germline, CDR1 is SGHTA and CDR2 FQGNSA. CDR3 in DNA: TGTGCCAGCAGCTCACTCAGGGGGAGCGAGCAGTACTTC. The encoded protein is CASSSLRGSEQYF.

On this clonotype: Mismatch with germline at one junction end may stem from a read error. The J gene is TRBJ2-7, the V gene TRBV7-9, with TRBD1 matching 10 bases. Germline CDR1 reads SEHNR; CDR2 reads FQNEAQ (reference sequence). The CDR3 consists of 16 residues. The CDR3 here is CASSQPGQGPSYEQSF. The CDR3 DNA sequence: TGTGCCAGCAGCCAACCGGGACAGGGGCCCTCCTACGAGCAGTCCTTC.

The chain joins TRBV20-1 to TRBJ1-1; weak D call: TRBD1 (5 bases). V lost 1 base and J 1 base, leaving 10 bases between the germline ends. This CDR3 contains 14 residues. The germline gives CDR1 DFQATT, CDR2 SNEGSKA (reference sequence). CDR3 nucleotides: TGCAGTGCTAGAGGGGTAGGGACGAACACTGAAGCTTTCTTT. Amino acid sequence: CSARGVGTNTEAFF.

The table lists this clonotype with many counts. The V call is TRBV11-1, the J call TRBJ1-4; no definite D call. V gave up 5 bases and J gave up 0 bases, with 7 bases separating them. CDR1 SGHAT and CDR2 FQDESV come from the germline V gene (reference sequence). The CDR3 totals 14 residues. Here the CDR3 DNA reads TGTGCCAGCAGCAGACACGCAACTAATGAAAAACTGTTTTTT. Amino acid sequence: CASSRHATNEKLFF. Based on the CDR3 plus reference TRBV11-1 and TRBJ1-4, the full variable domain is EAEVAQSPRYKITEKSQAVAFWCDPISGHATLYWYRQILGQGPELLVQFQDESVVDDSQLPKDRFSAERLKGVDSTLKIQPAELGDSAMYLCASSRHATNEKLFFGSGTQLSVL.

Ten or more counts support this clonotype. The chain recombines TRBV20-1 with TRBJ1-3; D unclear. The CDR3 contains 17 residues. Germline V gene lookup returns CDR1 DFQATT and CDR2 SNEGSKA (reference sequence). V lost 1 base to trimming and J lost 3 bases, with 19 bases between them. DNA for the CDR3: TGCAGTGCTAGAGCTCTATCAGCGCAAGAGGATGGAAACACCATATATTTT. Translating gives CSARALSAQEDGNTIYF.

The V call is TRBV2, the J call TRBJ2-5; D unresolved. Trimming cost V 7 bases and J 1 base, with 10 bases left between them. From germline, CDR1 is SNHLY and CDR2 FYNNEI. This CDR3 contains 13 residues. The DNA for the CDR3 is TGTGCCAGCAACACGGTGACCCAAGAGACCCAGTACTTC. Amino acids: CASNTVTQETQYF.

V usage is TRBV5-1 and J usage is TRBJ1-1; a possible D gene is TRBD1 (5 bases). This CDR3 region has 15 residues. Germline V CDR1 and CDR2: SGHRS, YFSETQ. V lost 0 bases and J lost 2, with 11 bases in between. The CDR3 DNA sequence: TGCGCCAGCAGCTTGGCAGGGTCAACTAACACTGAAGCTTTCTTT. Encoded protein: CASSLAGSTNTEAFF.

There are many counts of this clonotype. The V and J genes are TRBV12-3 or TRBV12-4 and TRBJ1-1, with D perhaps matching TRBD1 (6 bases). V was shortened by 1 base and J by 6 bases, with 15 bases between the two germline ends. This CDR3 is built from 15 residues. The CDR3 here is CASSLDRVGIPEAFF. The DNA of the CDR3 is TGTGCCAGCAGTTTAGACAGGGTTGGAATCCCTGAAGCTTTCTTT.

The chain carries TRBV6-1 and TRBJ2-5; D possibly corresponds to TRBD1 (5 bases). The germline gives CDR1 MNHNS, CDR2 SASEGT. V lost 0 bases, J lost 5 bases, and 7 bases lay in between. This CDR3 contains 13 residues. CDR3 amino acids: CASSEAAGETQYF. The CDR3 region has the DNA TGTGCCAGCAGTGAAGCGGCAGGGGAGACCCAGTACTTC.

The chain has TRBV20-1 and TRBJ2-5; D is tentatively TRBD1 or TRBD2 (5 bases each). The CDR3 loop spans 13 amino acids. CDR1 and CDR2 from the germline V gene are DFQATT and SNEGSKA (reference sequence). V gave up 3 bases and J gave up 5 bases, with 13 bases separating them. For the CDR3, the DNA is TGCAGTGCTAGGACGACCTGGGGGGAGACCCAGTACTTC. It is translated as CSARTTWGETQYF.

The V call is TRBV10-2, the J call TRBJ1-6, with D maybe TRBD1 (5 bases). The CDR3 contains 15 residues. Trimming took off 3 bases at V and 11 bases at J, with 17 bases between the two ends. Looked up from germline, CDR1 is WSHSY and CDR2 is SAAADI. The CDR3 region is CASSDGGGKGTPLHF. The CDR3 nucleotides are TGCGCCAGCAGTGATGGGGGTGGGAAGGGGACACCCCTCCACTTT.